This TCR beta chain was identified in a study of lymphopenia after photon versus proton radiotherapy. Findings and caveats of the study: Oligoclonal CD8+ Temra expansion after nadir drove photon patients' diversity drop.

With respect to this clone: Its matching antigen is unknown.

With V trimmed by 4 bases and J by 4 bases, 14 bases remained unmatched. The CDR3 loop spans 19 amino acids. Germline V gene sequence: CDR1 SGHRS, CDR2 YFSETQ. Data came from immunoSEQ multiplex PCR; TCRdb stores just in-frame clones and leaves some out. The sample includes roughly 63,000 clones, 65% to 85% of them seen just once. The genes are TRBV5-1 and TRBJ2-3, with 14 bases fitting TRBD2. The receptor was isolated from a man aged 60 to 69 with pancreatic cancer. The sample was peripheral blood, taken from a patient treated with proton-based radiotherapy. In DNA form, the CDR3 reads TGCGCCAGCAGCCCAAGAGGGGGACTAGCGGGAGTGGGCGCAGATACGCAGTATTTT. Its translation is CASSPRGGLAGVGADTQYF.